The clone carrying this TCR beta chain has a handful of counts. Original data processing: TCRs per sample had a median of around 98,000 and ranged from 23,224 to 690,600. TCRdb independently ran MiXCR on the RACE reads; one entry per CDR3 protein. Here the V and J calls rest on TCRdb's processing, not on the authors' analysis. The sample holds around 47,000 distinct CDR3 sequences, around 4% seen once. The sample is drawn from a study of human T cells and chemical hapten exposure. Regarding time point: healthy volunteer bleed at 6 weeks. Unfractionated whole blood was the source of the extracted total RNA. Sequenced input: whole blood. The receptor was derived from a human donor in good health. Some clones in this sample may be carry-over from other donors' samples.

The CDR3 spells CAWKVGGNQPQHF. The CDR3 region has the DNA TGTGCCTGGAAGGTAGGGGGGAATCAGCCCCAGCATTTT. The rearrangement joins TRBV30 to TRBJ1-5; a weak D match, TRBD1 (6 bases). From germline, CDR1 is GTSNPN and CDR2 SVGIG (reference sequence). The V end lost 4 bases, the J end lost 4 bases, and 11 bases lay between the germline ends. The length of the CDR3 is 13 residues.